This T cell receptor beta chain originates from a study of blood T cell repertoires in COVID-19. V dropped 0 bases and J dropped 0 bases, with 7 bases sitting between them. The CDR3 is made up of 14 amino acids. Germline CDR1 reads SGHKS; CDR2 reads YYEKEE (reference sequence). This clone has a single count. Authors' data handling: From reference gene primer amplification, estimates of nucleated cell counts were derived. Only in-frame clones appear in the TCRdb table, and some are missing; sequencing was by immunoSEQ multiplex PCR. V and J calls and clone size are copied from that table; D and trimming were computed from the DNA. The data hold 200,000 to 250,000 clones, with around 86% observed a single time.

The sequence came from a woman at least 80 years old with COVID-19, enrolled during active disease. The chain combines TRBV5-5 with TRBJ2-7, with D uncertain. The sequenced material came from peripheral blood. CDR3 protein: CASSLAPSSYEQYV. The DNA for the CDR3 is TGTGCCAGCAGCTTGGCGCCTAGCTCCTACGAGCAGTACGTC.